The 29 T cell receptor beta chains below come from one sample, sequenced in a study of blood T cell repertoires in COVID-19. Sequenced by immunoSEQ multiplex PCR; TCRdb stores in-frame clones only, minus some. The sample includes roughly 99,000 clones, about 90% of them seen just once. Sequenced material: peripheral blood. The source of these receptors is a man aged 50 to 60 with COVID-19, enrolled during active disease.

The rearrangement links TRBV4-3 to TRBJ2-1, with TRBD2 matching 9 bases. Germline V gene data show CDR1 as LGHNA and CDR2 as YSLEER. The CDR3 is 14 residues long. With 4 bases clipped from V and 7 bases from J, the junction kept 5 bases outside the gene matches. CDR3 bases: TGCGCCAGCAGCCGGACTAGCGCCCCGAATGAGCAGTTCTTC. Protein: CASSRTSAPNEQFF.

The gene calls are TRBV10-3 and TRBJ1-1; D remains ambiguous. Per the germline V gene, CDR1 is ENHRY and CDR2 is SYGVKD. V was clipped by 0 bases and J by 7 bases, with 15 bases between them. This CDR3 has 15 residues. As DNA, the CDR3 is TGTGCCATCAGTGAGTCGGGAGGATTTACAGATGAAGCTTTCTTT. Translation gives CAISESGGFTDEAFF.

The chain uses TRBV11-2 and TRBJ1-5, with TRBD1 matching over 7 bases. Germline V gene sequence: CDR1 SGHAT, CDR2 FQNNGV. This CDR3 region has 13 residues. J lost 5 bases, V lost 3 bases, and 1 base had no gene match. This CDR3 is CASSFDRDQPQHF. DNA for the CDR3: TGTGCCAGCAGCTTCGACAGGGATCAGCCCCAGCATTTT.

The chain links TRBV12-5 to TRBJ1-1, with a weak D call TRBD1 (6 bases). Trimming took 5 bases from V and 0 from J, leaving 16 bases between them. The V gene's germline CDR1 is LGHNT and CDR2 FRNRAP. This CDR3 contains 16 residues. As DNA, the CDR3 is TGTGCTAGTGGTGATGTGGTCGGGGGGCTGAACACTGAAGCTTTCTTT. Its protein product is CASGDVVGGLNTEAFF.

J is TRBJ1-5 and V is TRBV4-1; 10 positions agree with TRBD1. Germline lookup yields CDR1 MGHRA and CDR2 YSYEKL. Trimming removed 4 bases from V and 0 bases from J; junction bases left unmatched: 6. The CDR3 runs to 17 residues. CDR3 coding DNA: TGCGCCAGCAGCCCGACAGGGGGCCTGAATAGCAATCAGCCCCAGCATTTT. Translating gives CASSPTGGLNSNQPQHF.

In its sample, this clone was seen once. This chain uses TRBV5-1 with TRBJ1-2, with 7 nucleotides matching TRBD1. This CDR3 comprises 15 residues. V trimming: 3 bases; J trimming: 3 bases; junction bases outside the gene matches: 8. The germline CDR1 and CDR2 sequences are SGHRS and YFSETQ. Written as DNA, the CDR3 is TGCGCCAGCAGCTATGGACAGGCGATATACTATGGCTACACCTTC. Translating gives CASSYGQAIYYGYTF.

This clone has more than one count but fewer than ten. This chain connects TRBV19 to TRBJ1-2, with 7 bases that match TRBD1. Looked up from germline, CDR1 is LNHDA and CDR2 is SQIVND (reference sequence). Losses at the gene ends were 6 bases for V and 6 bases for J; bases not matched to a gene: 10. The CDR3 is made up of 14 amino acids. CDR3 nucleotide sequence: TGTGCCAGTAGCCCTAGGGGGCGCTGGGATGGCTACACCTTC. Residues: CASSPRGRWDGYTF.

This rearrangement joins TRBV12-3 or TRBV12-4 to TRBJ2-7, with D tentatively TRBD2 (5 bases). V lost 6 bases to trimming and J lost 7 bases, with 13 bases between them. The CDR3 length is 12 residues. The CDR3 DNA is TGTGCCAGCAGAGAATCGGGATCTGAGCAGTACTTC. Amino acids: CASRESGSEQYF.

J is TRBJ2-5 and V is TRBV3-1 (or the pseudogene TRBV3-2); D perhaps matches TRBD1 (6 bases). This CDR3 is 14 amino acids long. Germline assignment: CDR1 LGHDT and CDR2 YNNKEL (reference sequence). With 3 bases removed from V and 2 bases from J, the gap between germline ends came to 10 bases. Written as DNA, the CDR3 is TGTGCCAGCAGCCAGCAGGGGTGGCAAGAGACCCAGTACTTC. It encodes CASSQQGWQETQYF.

This clone was counted a few times. The chain joins TRBV29-1 to TRBJ2-3; 8 bases are a match to TRBD1. This CDR3 has 15 residues. The germline CDR1 and CDR2 sequences are SQVTM and ANQGSEA. The junction had 9 bases not matched to a gene; V was cut back by 4 bases and J by 3 bases. Written as DNA, the CDR3 is TGCAGCGTTGCAGCCGGGACAGGAACGACAGATACGCAGTATTTT. This translates into CSVAAGTGTTDTQYF.

The chain links TRBV5-6 to TRBJ1-2; 7 bases agree with TRBD1. The trim removed 7 bases at V and 0 bases at J, leaving 6 bases unmatched. Per the germline V gene, CDR1 is SGHDT and CDR2 is YYEEEE. The CDR3 runs to 14 residues. The CDR3 DNA reads as TGTGCCAGCTTTGGGACAGCAGCTAACTATGGCTACACCTTC. It yields the protein CASFGTAANYGYTF.

This chain joins TRBV10-3 and TRBJ2-7; 8 nucleotides line up with TRBD1. The germline V gene encodes CDR1 ENHRY and CDR2 SYGVKD. J gave up 0 bases and V 7 bases, and 2 bases lay outside the gene matches. The CDR3 extends over 13 amino acids. CDR3 in DNA: TGTGCCATCACAGGACAGGGCTCCTACGAGCAGTACTTC. As protein: CAITGQGSYEQYF.

This chain joins TRBV2 and TRBJ1-2; 7 bases are shared with TRBD1. In germline, CDR1 is SNHLY, CDR2 FYNNEI. V trimming: 7 bases; J trimming: 5 bases; junction bases outside the gene matches: 10. The CDR3 contains 14 residues. As DNA, the CDR3 is TGTGCCAGCATTGGACAGGTCCCCACGTATGGCTACACCTTC. Amino acids: CASIGQVPTYGYTF.

The CDR3 DNA is TGCGCCAGCAGCCTGACTAGCGCCGCCTACAATGAGCAGTTCTTC. Translation gives CASSLTSAAYNEQFF. This rearrangement joins TRBV5-1 to TRBJ2-1; 8 nucleotides match TRBD2. Germline lookup yields CDR1 SGHRS and CDR2 YFSETQ. The CDR3 sequence is 15 residues long. The V and J ends lost 4 bases and 2 bases, in that order; junction bases with no gene match: 5.

The gene calls are TRBV5-1 and TRBJ1-4; perhaps TRBD1 as D (5 bases). The CDR3 runs 15 residues. Per the germline V gene, CDR1 is SGHRS and CDR2 is YFSETQ. Trimming took 5 bases from V and 2 from J, leaving 13 bases between them. The CDR3, as DNA: TGCGCCAGCAGTACGGCGGGGCTTACTAATGAAAAACTGTTTTTT. Translating it yields CASSTAGLTNEKLFF.

The chain combines TRBV19 with TRBJ2-7; a weak D match, TRBD2 (5 bases). The CDR3 is made up of 14 amino acids. V was pared by 1 base and J by 0 bases, with 7 bases between. Germline values: CDR1 LNHDA, CDR2 SQIVND (reference sequence). CDR3: CASSIGGLSYEQYF. The CDR3 DNA sequence: TGTGCCAGTAGTATAGGAGGACTCTCCTACGAGCAGTACTTC.

V is TRBV2 and J is TRBJ1-5; a possible D gene is TRBD1 (6 bases). The V gene lost 4 bases and the J gene lost 9 bases, with 19 bases spanning the gap. From germline, CDR1 is SNHLY and CDR2 FYNNEI. This CDR3 has 15 residues. The CDR3, as DNA: TGTGCCAGCAGTGCGAGGACAGCCTCGAGGCTGCCCCAGCATTTT. It translates to CASSARTASRLPQHF.

This clone was seen once. The CDR3 spells CASSRQGSYEQYF. CDR3 nucleotide sequence: TGTGCCAGCAGCCGACAGGGCTCCTACGAGCAGTACTTC. The gene calls are TRBV3-1 (or the pseudogene TRBV3-2) and TRBJ2-7; 7 bases line up with TRBD1. Germline CDR1 LGHDT, CDR2 YNNKEL (reference sequence). This CDR3 comprises 13 residues. V was clipped by 4 bases and J by 0 bases; unmatched bases: 0.

The chain carries TRBV19 and TRBJ1-2; D possibly corresponds to TRBD1 (6 bases). Trimming removed 2 bases from V and 2 bases from J, with 6 bases in between. In germline, CDR1 is LNHDA, CDR2 SQIVND (reference sequence). This CDR3 spans 13 amino acids. In DNA, the CDR3 is TGTGCCAGTAGTATAACAGGGAACTATGGCTACACCTTC. Translation gives CASSITGNYGYTF.

CDR3 bases: TGTGCCAGGCGGAGCAGGGACCTCCACTTT. This encodes CARRSRDLHF. The genes are TRBV28 and TRBJ1-6; the D gene is possibly TRBD1 (5 bases). V dropped 9 bases and J dropped 15 bases, with 12 bases sitting between them. The CDR3 contains 10 residues. Germline assignment: CDR1 MDHEN and CDR2 SYDVKM.

The chain employs TRBV2 and TRBJ1-2, with 7 bases matching TRBD1. Per germline, CDR1 SNHLY and CDR2 FYNNEI. This CDR3 is built from 15 residues. V dropped 6 bases and J dropped 0; count of bases not matched to a gene: 7. CDR3 sequence: CASRGDSSANYGYTF. As DNA, the CDR3 is TGTGCCAGCAGGGGGGACAGTTCAGCTAACTATGGCTACACCTTC. The whole variable domain, remainder taken from reference TRBV2 and TRBJ1-2, is EPEVTQTPSHQVTQMGQEVILRCVPISNHLYFYWYRQILGQKVEFLVSFYNNEISEKSEIFDDQFSVERPDGSNFTLKIRSTKLEDSAMYFCASRGDSSANYGYTFGSGTRLTVV.

This clone was seen more than once but under ten times. The chain couples TRBV2 to TRBJ2-5; D might be TRBD1 (5 bases). The CDR3 has 13 amino acids. CDR1 SNHLY and CDR2 FYNNEI come from the germline V gene. The V end was cut by 10 bases, the J end by 5 bases, with 17 bases between. The CDR3 DNA reads as TGTGCCACGGCAAGGGGATTTGGCGAGACCCAGTACTTC. Translation: CATARGFGETQYF.

This chain connects TRBV7-3 to TRBJ1-1; 9 nucleotides align to TRBD1. The CDR3 covers 15 residues. Trimming at V came to 4 bases and at J to 4 bases, leaving 7 bases not matched to a gene. The germline V gene has CDR1 SGHTA and CDR2 FQGTGA. The CDR3 protein is CASSSVRGQGTEAFF. CDR3 DNA: TGTGCCAGCAGCTCGGTGAGGGGACAGGGCACTGAAGCTTTCTTT. The full variable domain, with the rest looked up from reference TRBV7-3 and TRBJ1-1, is GAGVSQTPSNKVTEKGKYVELRCDPISGHTALYWYRQSLGQGPEFLIYFQGTGAADDSGLPNDRFFAVRPEGSVSTLKIQRTERGDSAVYLCASSSVRGQGTEAFFGQGTRLTVV.

The chain joins TRBV5-1 to TRBJ1-1; weak D call: TRBD1 (5 bases). The CDR3 is 14 amino acids. Trimming removed 6 bases from V and 1 base from J, with 13 bases in between. CDR1 is SGHRS, CDR2 YFSETQ, per germline. The CDR3 reads CASTRTGGNTEAFF. The CDR3 DNA reads TGCGCCAGCACCCGCACGGGGGGGAACACTGAAGCTTTCTTT. The whole variable domain, filled in from reference TRBV5-1 and TRBJ1-1, reads KAGVTQTPRYLIKTRGQQVTLSCSPISGHRSVSWYQQTPGQGLQFLFEYFSETQRNKGNFPGRFSGRQFSNSRSEMNVSTLELGDSALYLCASTRTGGNTEAFFGQGTRLTVV.

This clone was observed a few times. The V gene is TRBV20-1, the J gene TRBJ1-4; no definite D call. This CDR3 is built from 14 residues. Germline V gene sequence: CDR1 DFQATT, CDR2 SNEGSKA (reference sequence). V lost 6 bases and J 5 bases, leaving 16 bases between the germline ends. CDR3 sequence reads: CSASRGMGNEKLFF. Written as DNA, the CDR3 is TGCAGTGCCAGTCGGGGTATGGGGAATGAAAAACTGTTTTTT.

The V call is TRBV29-1, the J call TRBJ1-1; 7 nucleotides align to TRBD1. J lost 8 bases, V lost 6 bases, and 12 bases had no gene match. The CDR3 length is 13 residues. Germline-derived CDR1 and CDR2 are SQVTM and ANQGSEA. The CDR3 DNA reads as TGCAGCGTAAGAAGAGGACAGGCCCGGGAAGCTTTCTTT. This gives the protein CSVRRGQAREAFF.

V gene TRBV3-1 (or the pseudogene TRBV3-2) combines with J gene TRBJ2-3; the match to TRBD1 covers 10 bases. V gave up 4 bases and J gave up 4 bases; unmatched junction bases: 8. Germline V gives CDR1 LGHDT, CDR2 YNNKEL (reference sequence). This CDR3 contains 16 residues. CDR3 in DNA: TGTGCCAGCAGCCTTGGTGGGACAGGGGCTTCAGATACGCAGTATTTT. Protein sequence: CASSLGGTGASDTQYF.

The V gene is TRBV6-6, the J gene TRBJ2-1; no definite D call. V lost 0 bases to trimming and J lost 6 bases, with 9 bases between them. Germline assignment: CDR1 MNHNY and CDR2 SVGAGI (reference sequence). The CDR3 consists of 14 residues. The DNA of the CDR3 is TGTGCCAGCAGTTACTCGTCCAGCGCCAATGAGCAGTTCTTC. Encoded protein: CASSYSSSANEQFF.

This clone was picked up one time. The chain recombines TRBV3-1 (or the pseudogene TRBV3-2) with TRBJ1-5; 8 positions agree with TRBD1. This CDR3 spans 15 amino acids. The V gene's germline CDR1 is LGHDT and CDR2 YNNKEL (reference sequence). V lost 1 base to trimming and J lost 4 bases; unmatched junction nucleotides: 3. The CDR3 DNA sequence: TGTGCCAGCAGCCAAGCGGGGGACAGGAATCAGCCCCAGCATTTT. Its protein is CASSQAGDRNQPQHF.